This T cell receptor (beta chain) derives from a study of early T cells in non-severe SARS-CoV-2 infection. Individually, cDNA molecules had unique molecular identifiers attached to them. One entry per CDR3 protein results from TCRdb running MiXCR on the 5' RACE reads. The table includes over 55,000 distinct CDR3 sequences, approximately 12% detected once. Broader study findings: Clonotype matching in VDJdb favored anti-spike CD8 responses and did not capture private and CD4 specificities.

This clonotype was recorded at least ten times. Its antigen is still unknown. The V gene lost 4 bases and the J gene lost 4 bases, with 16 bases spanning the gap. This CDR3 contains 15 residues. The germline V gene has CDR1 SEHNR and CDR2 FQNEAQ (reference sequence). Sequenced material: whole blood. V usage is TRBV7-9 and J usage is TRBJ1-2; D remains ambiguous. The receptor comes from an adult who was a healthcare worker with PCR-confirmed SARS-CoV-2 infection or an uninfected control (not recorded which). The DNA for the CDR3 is TGTGCCAGCAGCTCGAAAGGCTCAGCCAGCTATGGCTACACCTTC. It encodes CASSSKGSASYGYTF.